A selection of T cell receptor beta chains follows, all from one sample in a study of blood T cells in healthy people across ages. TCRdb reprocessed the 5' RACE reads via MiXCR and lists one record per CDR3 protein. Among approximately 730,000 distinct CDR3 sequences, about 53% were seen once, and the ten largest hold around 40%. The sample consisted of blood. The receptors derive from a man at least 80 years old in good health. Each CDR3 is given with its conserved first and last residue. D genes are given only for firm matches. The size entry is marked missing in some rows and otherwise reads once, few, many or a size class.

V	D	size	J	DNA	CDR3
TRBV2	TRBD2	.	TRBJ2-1	TGTGCCAGCAGGGAACTAGCGGGAGGGGGCGATGAGCAGTTCTTC	CASRELAGGGDEQFF
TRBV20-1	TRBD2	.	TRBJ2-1	TGCAGTGCTAGTTCTAGCGGGGCGAGCTCCTACAATGAGCAGTTCTTC	CSASSSGASSYNEQFF
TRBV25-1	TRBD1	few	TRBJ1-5	TGTGCCAGCAGGGGACAGGCCCCTGAGCCCCAGCATTTT	CASRGQAPEPQHF
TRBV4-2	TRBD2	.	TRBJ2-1	TGTGCCAGCAGCCTCTTGCAGGGACGAGCGGGAGAGAATGAGCAGTTCTTC	CASSLLQGRAGENEQFF
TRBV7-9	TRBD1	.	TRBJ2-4	TGTGCCAGCAGCGATCGACCAGGACAGGGTGCCAAAAACATTCAGTACTTC	CASSDRPGQGAKNIQYF
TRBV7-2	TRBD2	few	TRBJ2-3	TGTGCCAGCAGCTTAGCAAACCCGGGACTAGATCGTAGATACGCGTATTTT	CASSLANPGLDRRYAYF
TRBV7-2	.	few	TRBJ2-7	TGTGCCAGCAGCTTTGGACCGACCAACGAGCAGTACTTC	CASSFGPTNEQYF
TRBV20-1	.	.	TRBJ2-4	TGCAGTGCTAGAGAGGGACACCAAAACATTCAGTACTTC	CSAREGHQNIQYF
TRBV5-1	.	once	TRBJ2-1	TGCGCCAGCAGCCTCCAGCGCGTTTCGGAGCAGTTCTTC	CASSLQRVSEQFF
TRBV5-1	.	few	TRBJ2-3	TGCGCCAGCGGGCGGACCGTCGGGGGAGATACGCAGTATTTT	CASGRTVGGDTQYF
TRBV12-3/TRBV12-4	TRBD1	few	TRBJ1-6	TGTGCCAGCAGTTTTGGACAGGGGTCTTCACCCCTCCACTTT	CASSFGQGSSPLHF
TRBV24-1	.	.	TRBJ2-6	TGTGCCACCAGTGATTCTCCCGGGTCTGGGGCCAACGTCCTGACTTTC	CATSDSPGSGANVLTF
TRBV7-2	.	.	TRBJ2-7	TGTGCCAGCAGCTTAGGCGTTATTGTCTCCACTCAGGGGTACGAGCAGTACTTC	CASSLGVIVSTQGYEQYF
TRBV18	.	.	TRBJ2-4	TGTGCCAGCTCACCCACGGGACCCCCGGTAGACATTCAGTACTTC	CASSPTGPPVDIQYF
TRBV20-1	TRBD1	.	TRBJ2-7	TGCAGTGCTAGACGAGGGACAGGGGGCCACGAGCAGTACTTC	CSARRGTGGHEQYF
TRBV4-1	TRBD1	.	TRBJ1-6	TGCGCCAGCAGCCAAGATCAGGGGGCCCATAATTCACCCCTCCACTTT	CASSQDQGAHNSPLHF
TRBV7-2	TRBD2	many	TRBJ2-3	TGTGCCAGCAGCTTAACCCGGCGGGAGCGGAATACGCAGTATTTT	CASSLTRRERNTQYF
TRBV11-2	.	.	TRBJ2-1	TGCGCTACGGGTGGGCAGGCCCAAAGGGGCAATGAGCAGTTCTTC	CATGGQAQRGNEQFF
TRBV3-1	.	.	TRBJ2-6	TGTGCCAGCAGCCTGAGGGGTGGTGGGGCCAACGTCCTGACTTTC	CASSLRGGGANVLTF
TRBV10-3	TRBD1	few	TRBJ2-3	TGTGCCATCAACCTCCGGGACAGGGATGGAACAGATACGCAGTATTTT	CAINLRDRDGTDTQYF
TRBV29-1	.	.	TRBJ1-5	TGCAGCGTTGATCTGGGTGGCAATCAGCCCCAGCATTTT	CSVDLGGNQPQHF
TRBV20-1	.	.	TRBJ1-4	TGCAGTGCTAGAGATCGAAGGGGAACTAATGAAAAACTGTTTTTT	CSARDRRGTNEKLFF
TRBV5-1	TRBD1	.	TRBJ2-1	TGCGCCAGCAGCTTGGGGGGGACAGGGGACAATGAGCAGTTCTTC	CASSLGGTGDNEQFF
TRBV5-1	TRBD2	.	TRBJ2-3	TGCGCCAGCAGCACGAGCGGGAGGGGGACAGATACGCAGTATTTT	CASSTSGRGTDTQYF
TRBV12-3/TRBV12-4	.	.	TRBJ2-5	TGTGCCAGCAGTCCTCACAGGGTCTTGTGGGGTGAGCAGTACTTC	CASSPHRVLWGEQYF
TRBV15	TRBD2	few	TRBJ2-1	TGTGCCACCAGCACCGGGACTAGCGGGACTCGTCAGTTCTTC	CATSTGTSGTRQFF
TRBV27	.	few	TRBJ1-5	TGTGCCAGCAGTTTATCGCTCGGGATCAATCAGCCCCAGCATTTT	CASSLSLGINQPQHF
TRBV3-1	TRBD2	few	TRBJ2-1	TGTGCCAGCAGCCAAGTTACTAGCGGATTCTACAATGAGCAGTTCTTC	CASSQVTSGFYNEQFF
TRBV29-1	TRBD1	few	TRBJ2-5	TGCAGCCCAAAAGGGGGCGATGAGACCCAGTACTTC	CSPKGGDETQYF
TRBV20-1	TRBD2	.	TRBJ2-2	TGCAGTGCTAGACGCAACTTTGGGACTAGCGGGAGGGCCGGGGAGCTGTTTTTT	CSARRNFGTSGRAGELFF
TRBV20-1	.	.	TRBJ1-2	TGCAGTGCTCAGGATTTTCGGACCTATGGCTACACCTTC	CSAQDFRTYGYTF
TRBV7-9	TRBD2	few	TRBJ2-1	TGTGCCAGCAGCTCCGCCAGCGGGAGGACCACCACCCCCTACAATGAGCAGTTCTTC	CASSSASGRTTTPYNEQFF
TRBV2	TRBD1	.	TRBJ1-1	TGTGCCAGCACCTCCCAGAGACAGGGTGAAGCTTTCTTT	CASTSQRQGEAFF
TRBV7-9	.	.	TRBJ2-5	TGTGCCAGCAGCCGTGGAAAGCGTGAGCAGTACTTC	CASSRGKREQYF
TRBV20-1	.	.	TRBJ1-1	TGCAGTGCTAGGGGGGGCACGGTATTGAACACTGAAGCTTTCTTT	CSARGGTVLNTEAFF
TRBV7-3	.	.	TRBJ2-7	TGTGCCAGCAGCCGAGAGACAGGGGCCTCACAGCGGGACGCTTACGAGCAGTACTTC	CASSRETGASQRDAYEQYF
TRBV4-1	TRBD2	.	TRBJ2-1	TGCGCCAGCAGCCAACCTACTAGCGGGAGGGTCAATGAGCAGTTCTTC	CASSQPTSGRVNEQFF
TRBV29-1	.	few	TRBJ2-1	TGCAGCGTTCCCAGGGGAGGGGGACTTTGGGATGAGCAGTTCTTC	CSVPRGGGLWDEQFF
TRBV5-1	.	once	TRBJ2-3	TGCGCCAGCAGCACAACAGGTGTGGGGACAGATACGCAGTATTTT	CASSTTGVGTDTQYF
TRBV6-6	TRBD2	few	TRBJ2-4	TGTGCCAGCAGAGGACTAGCGGGAGCCAAAAACATTCAGTACTTC	CASRGLAGAKNIQYF
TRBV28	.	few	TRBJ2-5	TGTGCCATAAACCCCGGGGCGCGGAATCTGGGGCAGTACTTC	CAINPGARNLGQYF
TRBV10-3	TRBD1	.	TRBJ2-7	TGTGCCATCAGCCATGGACAGGGATCCTACGAGCAGTACTTC	CAISHGQGSYEQYF
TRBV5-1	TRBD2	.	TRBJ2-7	TGCGCCAGCAGCCCGCCGGGAGCGGGAGGGTTCTCATACTACGTGGAGCAGTACTTC	CASSPPGAGGFSYYVEQYF
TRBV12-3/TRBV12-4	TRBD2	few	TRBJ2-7	TGTGCCAGTGTAGCGGCCTCCCGGGGGGGCGAGCAGTACTTC	CASVAASRGGEQYF
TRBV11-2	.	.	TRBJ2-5	TGTGCCAGCAGCTTAGATCTCAATGAGCAGTACTTC	CASSLDLNEQYF
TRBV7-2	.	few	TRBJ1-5	TGTGCCAGCAGCTTCGCGGGGAATCAGCCCCAGCATTTT	CASSFAGNQPQHF
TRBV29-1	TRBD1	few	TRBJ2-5	TGCAGCGTTGTTCCCCTGGACAGGGTAGAGACCCAGTACTTC	CSVVPLDRVETQYF
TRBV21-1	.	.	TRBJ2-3	TGTGCCAGCGCCCTCCTCGAGGAGCGGGAGAAGTATAGATACGCGTATTTT	CASALLEEREKYRYAYF